The sequence of this TCR beta chain was determined in a study of control samples from healthy donors and cancer patients. Sequencing used immunoSEQ multiplex PCR; TCRdb keeps in-frame clones, though not all of them. The table has about 130,000 clones, roughly 91% seen once. The CDR3 totals 17 residues. Germline V gene data show CDR1 as SGHNT and CDR2 as YYREEE (reference sequence). The V and J ends lost 4 bases and 2 bases, in that order; junction bases with no gene match: 6. This sequence originates from a man over 45 with head and neck cancer. The specimen was PBMCs. V and J are TRBV5-4 and TRBJ2-3; 14 bases line up with TRBD2. The CDR3 is CASSPGTSGSVTDTQYF. CDR3 in DNA: TGTGCCAGCAGCCCGGGGACTAGCGGGAGTGTCACAGATACGCAGTATTTT.